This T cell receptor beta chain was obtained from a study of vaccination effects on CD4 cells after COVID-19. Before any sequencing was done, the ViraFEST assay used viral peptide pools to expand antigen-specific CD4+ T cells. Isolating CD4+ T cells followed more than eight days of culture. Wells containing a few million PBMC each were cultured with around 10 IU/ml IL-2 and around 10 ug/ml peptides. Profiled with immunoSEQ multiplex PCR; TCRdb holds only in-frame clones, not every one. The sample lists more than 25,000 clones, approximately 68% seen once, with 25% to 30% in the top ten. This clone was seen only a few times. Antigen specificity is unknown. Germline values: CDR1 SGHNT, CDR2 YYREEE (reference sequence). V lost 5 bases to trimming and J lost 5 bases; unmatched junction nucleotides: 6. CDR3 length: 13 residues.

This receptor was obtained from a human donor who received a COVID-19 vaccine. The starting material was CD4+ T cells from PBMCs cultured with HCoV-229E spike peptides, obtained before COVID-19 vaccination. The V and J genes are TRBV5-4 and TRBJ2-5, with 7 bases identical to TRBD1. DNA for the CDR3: TGTGCCAGCAGTTACAGGGGTCAGGAGACCCAGTACTTC. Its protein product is CASSYRGQETQYF.